This is a list of T cell receptor beta chains from one sample in a study of OX40 agonist ivuxolimab in advanced cancers. Sequencing was performed with immunoSEQ multiplex PCR; in TCRdb, only in-frame clones are kept and a portion is missing. This table has tens of thousands of clones, around 82% appearing once. The sample here was CD4+ or CD8+ T cells sorted from blood, taken in a trial of the OX40 agonist ivuxolimab. These receptors all stem from an adult with an advanced solid tumor such as melanoma, head and neck, liver or kidney cancer. CDR3s include the opening cysteine and the closing phenylalanine or tryptophan. Fields, in order: clone size, D gene, J gene, V gene, CDR3 protein, CDR3 DNA. D genes are given only for firm matches. Part of the rows lack a size; the others show once, few, many or a class for expanded clones.

size: once
D: TRBD1
J: TRBJ1-2
V: TRBV19
CDR3: CASSGQAINYGYTF
DNA: TGTGCCAGTAGCGGACAGGCCATCAACTATGGCTACACCTTC

size: .
D: .
J: TRBJ2-1
V: TRBV27
CDR3: CASSPLQGPHEQFF
DNA: TGTGCCAGCAGTCCTTTACAGGGACCGCATGAGCAGTTCTTC

size: few
D: TRBD1
J: TRBJ2-7
V: TRBV5-1
CDR3: CASSPGTGSLHEQYF
DNA: TGCGCCAGCAGCCCCGGGACAGGGAGTCTCCACGAGCAGTACTTC

size: .
D: TRBD1
J: TRBJ1-3
V: TRBV2
CDR3: CASSGRTGPASGNTIYF
DNA: TGTGCCAGCAGCGGGCGGACAGGGCCCGCGTCTGGAAACACCATATATTTT

size: .
D: TRBD1
J: TRBJ1-6
V: TRBV6-5
CDR3: CASSQDREGNSPLHF
DNA: TGTGCCAGCAGCCAGGACAGGGAGGGAAATTCACCCCTCCACTTT

size: few
D: .
J: TRBJ2-7
V: TRBV15
CDR3: CATSRASVLEQYF
DNA: TGTGCCACCAGCAGAGCCTCTGTTCTCGAGCAGTACTTC

size: .
D: .
J: TRBJ2-7
V: TRBV28
CDR3: CASINRVTYEQYF
DNA: TGTGCCAGCATCAACAGGGTAACCTACGAGCAGTACTTC

size: .
D: .
J: TRBJ2-7
V: TRBV7-9
CDR3: CASSLSAYEQYF
DNA: TGTGCCAGCAGCTTATCGGCCTACGAGCAGTACTTC

size: once
D: .
J: TRBJ2-1
V: TRBV21-1
CDR3: CASSKGGKGRSYNEQFF
DNA: TGTGCCAGCAGCAAAGGGGGAAAGGGACGCTCCTACAATGAGCAGTTCTTC

size: .
D: TRBD1
J: TRBJ2-3
V: TRBV5-1
CDR3: CASSLVGDRGDTQYF
DNA: TGCGCCAGCAGCTTGGTCGGGGACAGGGGAGATACGCAGTATTTT

size: once
D: TRBD1
J: TRBJ1-3
V: TRBV30
CDR3: CAWRTGGGNTIYF
DNA: TGTGCCTGGAGGACAGGGGGCGGAAACACCATATATTTT

size: .
D: .
J: TRBJ1-2
V: TRBV4-1
CDR3: CASSQTGSGRESYGYTF
DNA: TGCGCCAGCAGCCAGACGGGGAGTGGCAGGGAGAGCTATGGCTACACCTTC

size: .
D: TRBD1
J: TRBJ2-7
V: TRBV25-1
CDR3: CASSPPGQLSYEQYF
DNA: TGTGCCAGCTCCCCCCCGGGACAGCTTTCCTACGAGCAGTACTTC

size: .
D: TRBD1
J: TRBJ2-7
V: TRBV5-6
CDR3: CASRPLRDSYSLGSYEQYF
DNA: TGTGCCAGCAGACCCCTCCGGGACAGCTATTCCCTCGGGTCCTACGAGCAGTACTTC

size: .
D: .
J: TRBJ2-1
V: TRBV5-1
CDR3: CASSSTDYNEQFF
DNA: TGCGCCAGCAGCTCTACAGACTACAATGAGCAGTTCTTC

size: .
D: .
J: TRBJ2-7
V: TRBV4-1
CDR3: CASSQDVTSEQYF
DNA: TGCGCCAGCAGCCAAGATGTAACATCCGAGCAGTACTTC

size: .
D: .
J: TRBJ2-3
V: TRBV5-1
CDR3: CASSLVGQDTQYF
DNA: TGCGCCAGCAGCTTGGTGGGACAAGATACGCAGTATTTT

size: few
D: TRBD1
J: TRBJ1-3
V: TRBV9
CDR3: CASSFGTAGNTIYF
DNA: TGTGCCAGCAGCTTCGGGACAGCTGGAAACACCATATATTTT

size: .
D: .
J: TRBJ1-3
V: TRBV4-1
CDR3: CASSQAGTAFSGNTIYF
DNA: TGCGCCAGCAGCCAAGCCGGGACGGCTTTCTCTGGAAACACCATATATTTT

size: .
D: .
J: TRBJ1-3
V: TRBV30
CDR3: CAWSILSGNTIYF
DNA: TGTGCCTGGAGTATCCTCTCTGGAAACACCATATATTTT

size: .
D: TRBD1
J: TRBJ1-2
V: TRBV28
CDR3: CASSLGGTGGSGYTF
DNA: TGTGCCAGCAGTTTAGGCGGGACAGGGGGCTCTGGCTACACCTTC

size: .
D: .
J: TRBJ2-1
V: TRBV18
CDR3: CASSPTEGLREQFF
DNA: TGTGCCAGCTCACCAACAGAGGGACTGCGGGAGCAGTTCTTC

size: .
D: .
J: TRBJ2-3
V: TRBV28
CDR3: CASSPPGSTADTQYF
DNA: TGTGCCAGCAGTCCGCCGGGCTCCACCGCAGATACGCAGTATTTT

size: .
D: TRBD1
J: TRBJ2-1
V: TRBV5-1
CDR3: CASSLRQGVINEQFF
DNA: TGCGCCAGCAGCTTGCGGCAGGGGGTGATCAATGAGCAGTTCTTC

size: .
D: .
J: TRBJ1-6
V: TRBV10-3
CDR3: CAISETGTAYNSPLHF
DNA: TGTGCCATCAGTGAGACCGGGACGGCCTATAATTCACCCCTCCACTTT

size: .
D: .
J: TRBJ1-4
V: TRBV19
CDR3: CASNNPRENEKLFF
DNA: TGTGCCAGTAATAATCCCAGGGAGAATGAAAAACTGTTTTTT

size: .
D: .
J: TRBJ1-1
V: TRBV28
CDR3: CASTQGREKAFF
DNA: TGTGCCAGCACACAGGGTAGGGAAAAAGCTTTCTTT

size: .
D: TRBD2
J: TRBJ2-5
V: TRBV30
CDR3: CAWRRRGGRETQYF
DNA: TGTGCCTGGAGACGGCGGGGGGGTCGAGAGACCCAGTACTTC

size: .
D: .
J: TRBJ2-7
V: TRBV5-5
CDR3: CASSRTEIYEQYF
DNA: TGTGCCAGCAGCCGGACAGAGATCTACGAGCAGTACTTC